The source of this T cell receptor beta chain is a study of shared clonotypes between healthy human individuals. General study results and limits: Depth was large, yet rarefaction showed that sorted-subset sequencing was incomplete.

Note on this clone: What it recognizes is unknown. This CDR3 is also generated by other DNA sequences in the sample.

The protocol was immunoSEQ multiplex PCR, while the TCRdb copy is restricted to in-frame clones and leaves out a portion. The sample comprises about 1 million clones, under 80% of which are singletons, and approximately 1.5% rests with the top ten. What was sequenced was memory CD4+ T cells sorted from blood. Subset reported: CD45RA-negative fraction. This receptor was taken from a man in his late teens or twenties in good health.

CDR3 bases: TGCGCCAGCAGTCCTGGGACAGCCGGAAACACCATATATTTT. Its translation is CASSPGTAGNTIYF. The rearrangement uses TRBV5-1 and TRBJ1-3; TRBD1 matches 7 bases. The trim removed 5 bases at V and 4 bases at J, leaving 6 bases unmatched. Germline CDR1 SGHRS, CDR2 YFSETQ. The CDR3 has 14 residues.